A selection of T cell receptor beta chains follows, all from one sample in a study of regulatory T cells in long-lasting Graves disease. TCRdb reprocessed the multiplex PCR reads via MiXCR and lists one record per CDR3 protein. The table includes roughly 700,000 distinct CDR3 sequences, around 32% detected once. Sequences were derived from peripheral blood mononuclear cells (PBMCs), sampled when the disease was refractory, from a patient treated with antithyroid drugs. The receptor source for this set is a female donor with Graves disease. Both conserved end residues are part of each CDR3. Each record gives: D gene, V gene, J gene, CDR3 protein. A D gene is named only where the DNA matches it firmly.

TRBD1,TRBV27,TRBJ2-2,CASSGTGHGELFF
NA,TRBV9,TRBJ2-6,CASSNAEEPGANVLTF
NA,TRBV20-1,TRBJ1-1,CSARDIRQMNTEAFF
TRBD2,TRBV6-2/TRBV6-3,TRBJ2-7,CASSYSPGGVYEQYF
NA,TRBV20-1,TRBJ2-7,CSARARLVGSYEQYF
NA,TRBV29-1,TRBJ2-7,CSGRVLIAGFGRSYEQYF
NA,TRBV15,TRBJ2-2,CATSRPTGELFF
NA,TRBV3-1,TRBJ1-6,CASSRVGRDSPLHF
TRBD1,TRBV6-1,TRBJ1-2,CASSLGTGTGYQGYTF
TRBD2,TRBV19,TRBJ2-1,CASSGLATRDNEQFF
NA,TRBV6-1,TRBJ1-5,CASSPGSYSNQPQHF
TRBD2,TRBV29-1,TRBJ2-7,CSVWGAGSYEQYF
NA,TRBV28,TRBJ1-4,CASRGLQATNEELFF
NA,TRBV6-1,TRBJ1-5,CASSDLAGNSNQPQHF
NA,TRBV12-3/TRBV12-4,TRBJ2-5,CASRPGSRETQYF
NA,TRBV9,TRBJ1-5,CASSVGADGQPQHF
NA,TRBV20-1,TRBJ2-5,CSARRQKETQYF
TRBD2,TRBV9,TRBJ2-7,CASSGNPGRASYEQYF
NA,TRBV6-9,TRBJ1-2,CASSYGGLFGYTF
NA,TRBV25-1,TRBJ1-1,CASSEYPGTEAFF
NA,TRBV5-1,TRBJ2-5,CASSLEFGRETQYF
NA,TRBV5-6,TRBJ1-3,CASSLGGLHFSGNTIYF
NA,TRBV6-5,TRBJ2-7,CASSYSAGAYEQYF
TRBD2,TRBV12-3/TRBV12-4,TRBJ2-7,CVSRLAGGPTEQYF
NA,TRBV7-6,TRBJ1-4,CASSLPRSWRGKEKLFF
NA,TRBV30,TRBJ2-7,CAWNQLVSEQYF
NA,TRBV30,TRBJ1-3,CAWSGARPGNTIYF
NA,TRBV5-1,TRBJ1-2,CASSSNGESGYTF
NA,TRBV10-3,TRBJ2-7,CAISQGIGYEQYF
NA,TRBV29-1,TRBJ2-7,CSVEKGSNEQYF
NA,TRBV28,TRBJ1-1,CASSFREAFF
NA,TRBV29-1,TRBJ2-2,CSVRTDIRTGELFF
NA,TRBV11-2,TRBJ1-4,CASSFKGFRNEKLFF
NA,TRBV12-3/TRBV12-4,TRBJ1-1,CASSSLWNTEAFF
TRBD2,TRBV11-2,TRBJ2-7,CASSLPPPSGSSEQYF
NA,TRBV7-2,TRBJ1-1,CASSLDFITEAFF
NA,TRBV27,TRBJ1-2,CASSSTAPRTENYGYTF
NA,TRBV6-9,TRBJ2-7,CASSYEATAFFEQYF
NA,TRBV6-9,TRBJ1-1,CASSYWQGNEAFF
NA,TRBV7-3,TRBJ1-2,CASSLDGGGYGYTF
TRBD2,TRBV12-3/TRBV12-4,TRBJ2-2,CASSVDSGIGDTGELFF
NA,TRBV19,TRBJ1-2,CASSNRVSNYGYTF
NA,TRBV19,TRBJ2-7,CASSIGPVDSYEQYF
NA,TRBV6-1,TRBJ1-2,CASRLGRGHGYTF
NA,TRBV20-1,TRBJ2-7,CSARMDGYEQYF
NA,TRBV15,TRBJ2-4,CATSPTELAKNIQYF
NA,TRBV19,TRBJ1-5,CASSIGGAHQPQHF
NA,TRBV5-1,TRBJ1-6,CASSLAALSGKSPLHF
NA,TRBV20-1,TRBJ1-3,CSARRRNTIYF
NA,TRBV29-1,TRBJ2-5,CSVHTREETQYF
NA,TRBV19,TRBJ1-1,CASSTGNRVGGTEAFF
NA,TRBV10-3,TRBJ1-1,CATRALSNTEAFF
NA,TRBV3-1,TRBJ1-4,CASSLQGFNEKLFF
NA,TRBV14,TRBJ1-6,CASSQVGGDYNSPLHF
NA,TRBV29-1,TRBJ1-5,CSVRQGLGQPQHF
NA,TRBV4-2,TRBJ2-5,CASSLRLGQSQETQYF
TRBD1,TRBV6-1,TRBJ1-2,CASSRDRGGDYTF